This TCR beta chain appears in the sequencing data of a study of blood T cell repertoires in COVID-19. Trimming shortened V by 1 base and J by 4 bases, and 8 bases separated the two germline ends. The CDR3 has 14 residues. The V gene's germline CDR1 is MNHNS and CDR2 SASEGT. Sequencing was performed with immunoSEQ multiplex PCR; in TCRdb, only in-frame clones are kept and a portion is missing. This table has 100,000 to 150,000 clones, approximately 86% appearing once. The clonotype comes from a woman between 65 and 79 years old with COVID-19, enrolled during active disease. The chain combines TRBV6-1 with TRBJ1-3, with D tentatively TRBD1 (6 bases). Sequences were obtained from peripheral blood. The CDR3 nucleotides are TGTGCCAGCAGTGAAGGGGGGCTCGGAAACACCATATATTTT. This codes for CASSEGGLGNTIYF.